The clone carrying this T cell receptor (beta chain) appeared once. This sample stems from a study of CD8 T cell repertoires and HIV-1 epitope variants. Measured with immunoSEQ multiplex PCR; TCRdb has only the in-frame clones, and not every one. The sample lists 80,000 to 95,000 clones; roughly 77% were seen once. Trimming pared 1 base from V and 4 bases from J, leaving 7 bases between. From germline, CDR1 is MDHEN and CDR2 SYDVKM. This CDR3 spans 14 amino acids. The origin of this receptor is a male donor with HIV. The rearrangement links TRBV28 to TRBJ2-2; D ambiguous. Sequenced material: uncultured baseline CD8+ T cells from peripheral blood mononuclear cells (PBMCs). The CDR3 bases are TGTGCCAGCAGTTTATTCGAATTCACCGGGGAGCTGTTTTTT. It encodes CASSLFEFTGELFF.